The clone carrying this T cell receptor beta chain was counted only a few times. Its antigen is undetermined. In the same sample, other DNA sequences code for this CDR3. The germline CDR1 and CDR2 sequences are MNHEY and SVGEGT. V shed 6 bases and J 2 bases; nucleotides not matched to a gene: 2. CDR3 length: 13 amino acids. The sample originates from a study of Ad26.COV2.S vaccination and SARS-CoV-2 variants. Study observations and caveats: Whether participants received vaccine or placebo, their non-spike TCR breadth was similar.

Clones were sequenced by immunoSEQ multiplex PCR, and TCRdb holds only the in-frame ones, with some missing. In the table there are about 350,000 clones, roughly nine tenths of which are singletons. The receptor comes from a human donor who had recovered from COVID-19. The rearrangement joins TRBV6-2 or TRBV6-3 to TRBJ1-2; 8 nucleotides match TRBD1. Specimen: peripheral blood, collected after recovery from COVID-19. The CDR3 spells CASSWTGNYGYTF. The CDR3 coding sequence is TGTGCCAGCAGCTGGACAGGGAACTATGGCTACACCTTC.